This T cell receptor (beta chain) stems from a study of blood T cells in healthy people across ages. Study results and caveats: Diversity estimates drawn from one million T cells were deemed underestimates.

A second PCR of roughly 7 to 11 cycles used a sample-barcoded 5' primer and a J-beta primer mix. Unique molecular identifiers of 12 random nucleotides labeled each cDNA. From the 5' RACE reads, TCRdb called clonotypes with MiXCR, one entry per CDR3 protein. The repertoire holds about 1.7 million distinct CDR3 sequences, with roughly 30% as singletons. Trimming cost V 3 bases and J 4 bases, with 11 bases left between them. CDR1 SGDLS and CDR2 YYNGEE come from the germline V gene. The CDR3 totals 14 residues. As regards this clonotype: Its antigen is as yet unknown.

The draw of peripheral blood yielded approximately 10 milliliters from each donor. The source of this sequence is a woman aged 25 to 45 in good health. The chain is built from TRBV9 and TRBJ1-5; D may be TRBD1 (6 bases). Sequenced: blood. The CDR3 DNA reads TGTGCCAGCAGCGGCCAGGGGATTAATCAGCCCCAGCATTTT. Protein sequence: CASSGQGINQPQHF. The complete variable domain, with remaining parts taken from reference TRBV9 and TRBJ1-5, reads DSGVTQTPKHLITATGQRVTLRCSPRSGDLSVYWYQQSLDQGLQFLIQYYNGEERAKGNILERFSAQQFPDLHSELNLSSLELGDSALYFCASSGQGINQPQHFGDGTRLSIL.